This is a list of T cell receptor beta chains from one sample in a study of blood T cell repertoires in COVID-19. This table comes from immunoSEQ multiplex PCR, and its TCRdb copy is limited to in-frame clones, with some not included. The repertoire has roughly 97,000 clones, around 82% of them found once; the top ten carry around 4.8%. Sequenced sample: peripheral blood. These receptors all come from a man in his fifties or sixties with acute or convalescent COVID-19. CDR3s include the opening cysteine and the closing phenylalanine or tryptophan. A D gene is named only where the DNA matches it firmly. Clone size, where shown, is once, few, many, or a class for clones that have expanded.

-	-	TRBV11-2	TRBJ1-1	TGTGCCAGCAGCTTAGCAGGCGTAAACACTGAAGCTTTCTTT	CASSLAGVNTEAFF
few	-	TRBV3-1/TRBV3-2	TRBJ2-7	TGTGCCAGCAGCCAAGTCGGCAGGATCTACGAGCAGTACTTC	CASSQVGRIYEQYF
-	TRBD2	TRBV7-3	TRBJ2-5	TGTGCCAGCAGCTTAGCAGCTAGCGGGCAAGAGACCCAGTACTTC	CASSLAASGQETQYF
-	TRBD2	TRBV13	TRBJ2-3	TGTGCCAGCAGCTTAAGCGGGGGAGACACCTCGGGCACAGATACGCAGTATTTT	CASSLSGGDTSGTDTQYF
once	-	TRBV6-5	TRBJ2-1	TGTGCCAGCAGCCCCTGGGGAGCGAAGGGTGAGCAGTTCTTC	CASSPWGAKGEQFF
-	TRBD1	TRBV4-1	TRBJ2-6	TGCGCCAGCAGCCAAGATGAGGGGGCGCCTTTTGGGGCCAACGTCCTGACTTTC	CASSQDEGAPFGANVLTF
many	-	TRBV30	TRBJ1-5	TGTGCCTGGAAAGGAAGGAAGGGAGAAAATCAGCCCCAGCATTTT	CAWKGRKGENQPQHF
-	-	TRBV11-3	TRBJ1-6	TGTGCCAGCGGATCGAGGACACCTTATAATTCACCCCTCCACTTT	CASGSRTPYNSPLHF
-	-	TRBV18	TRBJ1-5	TGTGCCAGCTCCCCGGACAAGTCAAGTCAGCCCCAGCATTTT	CASSPDKSSQPQHF
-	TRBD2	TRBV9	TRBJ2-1	TGTGCCAGCAGCGTTCGGGGACTATACAATGAGCAGTTCTTC	CASSVRGLYNEQFF
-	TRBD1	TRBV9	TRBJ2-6	TGTGCCAGCAGCGTAGTGGGGACAGGTGTCTCTGGGGCCAACGTCCTGACTTTC	CASSVVGTGVSGANVLTF